This TCR beta chain was observed in a study of shared clonotypes between healthy human individuals. Concerning this clone: Its antigen is currently unknown.

The donors were adults (healthy and HIV-negative) with no recent acute infections or vaccinations. Donors, without exception, were Caucasian adults residing in Nashville, Tennessee. The split of CD4+ cells yielded CD45RA+ naive and CD45RA-negative memory subsets. Broader study findings: With few donors, the genetic and exposure-history diversity represented was limited.

The method was immunoSEQ multiplex PCR; TCRdb's version includes in-frame clones alone and lacks a portion of them. The data hold roughly 1.4 million clones, with just under 99% observed a single time. The clonotype was recovered from a man aged 25 to 40 in good health. Sequencing was performed on naive CD4+ T cells sorted from blood. Subset indicated: CD45RA+ positively selected.

CDR3 residues: CASSQEDPWDRVIYEQYF. CDR3 nucleotide sequence: TGTGCCAGCAGCCAAGAAGATCCCTGGGACAGGGTGATCTACGAGCAGTACTTC. This chain links TRBV14 with TRBJ2-7, with 9 bases aligning to TRBD1. The CDR3 has 18 residues. V lost 0 bases, J lost 3 bases, and 12 bases stayed unmatched. Germline CDR1 is SGHDN and CDR2 is FVKESK.